This T cell receptor (beta chain) was identified in a study of monozygotic twins with inflammatory bowel disease. General study findings and limits: Variability may have been added to patient repertoires by differing immunosuppressive treatments.

Per-sample cDNA came from eight separate reactions. The template switching step added UMIs that contained a 6-nucleotide sample barcode. For each CDR3 protein, TCRdb gives one entry from its re-call of the 5' RACE reads, without DNA. The data show 400,000 to 500,000 distinct CDR3 sequences, and the top ten clones hold roughly 2.5%. The germline gives CDR1 LGHDT, CDR2 YNNKEL (reference sequence). The CDR3 spans 16 residues. Turning to this clonotype: Its antigen is currently unknown.

This sequence originates from a human donor with ulcerative colitis or Crohn's disease, or a healthy co-twin of an affected twin (not recorded which). The V gene is TRBV3-1, the J gene TRBJ2-4. Sequencing was performed on blood. CDR3: CASSQDPSRAKNIQYF.